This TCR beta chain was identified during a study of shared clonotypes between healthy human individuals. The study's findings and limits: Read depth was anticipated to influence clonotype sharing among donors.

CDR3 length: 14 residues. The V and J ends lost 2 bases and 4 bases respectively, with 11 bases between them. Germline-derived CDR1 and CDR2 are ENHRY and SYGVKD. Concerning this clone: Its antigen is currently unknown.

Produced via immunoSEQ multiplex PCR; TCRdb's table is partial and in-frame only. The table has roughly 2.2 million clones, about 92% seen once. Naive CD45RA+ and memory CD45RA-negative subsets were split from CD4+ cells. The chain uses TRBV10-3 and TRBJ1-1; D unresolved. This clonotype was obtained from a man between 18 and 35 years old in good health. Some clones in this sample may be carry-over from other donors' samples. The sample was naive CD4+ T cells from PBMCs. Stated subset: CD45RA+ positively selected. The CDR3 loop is CAISEGTGVTEAFF. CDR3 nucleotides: TGTGCCATCAGTGAGGGTACGGGAGTCACTGAAGCTTTCTTT.